Each of the 25 T cell receptor beta chains below was sequenced from the same sample in a study of T-cell memory formation after mild COVID-19 (dated by TCRdb to the early 2020s). Libraries were prepared through 5' RACE. For sequencing, an Illumina NovaSeq 6000 was employed. In TCRdb, the public reads were trimmed at Q25 with fastp and aligned with MiXCR, with productive beta chains retained. Every entry covers one CDR3 protein and lists the most common genes and DNA from its rows. This sample holds about 350,000 distinct CDR3 sequences; roughly 13% were observed only once. The top ten hold 22% of the sample. The sequencing input was PBMCs or a T cell subset sorted from them (not recorded which). The receptors shown here come from a man between 18 and 35 years old who had mild COVID-19 (a few samples of this study predate the infection). The sample titles of this study are shuffled in the database, so cell type and time point are left out; the donor was told from shared clones.

This clonotype was found a few times. The chain has TRBV3-1 and TRBJ1-3, with D hard to call. V was pared by 1 base and J by 2 bases, with 9 bases between. The CDR3 is 15 amino acids. Germline V CDR1 and CDR2: LGHDT, YNNKEL (reference sequence). CDR3 region: CASSQVPSPGNTIYF. DNA for the CDR3: TGTGCCAGCAGCCAAGTACCCTCACCTGGAAACACCATATATTTT.

This rearrangement joins TRBV9 to TRBJ2-2; D unresolved. V lost 1 base to trimming and J lost 7 bases, with 11 bases between them. CDR1 is SGDLS, CDR2 YYNGEE, per germline. The CDR3 is 14 residues long. The CDR3 DNA follows: TGTGCCAGCAGCGTATTTGGTTCCGGCGGGGAGCTGTTTTTT. It encodes CASSVFGSGGELFF.

This clonotype was seen more than once but under ten times. V and J are TRBV5-1 and TRBJ1-3; perhaps TRBD1 as D (5 bases). Germline lookup yields CDR1 SGHRS and CDR2 YFSETQ. CDR3 size: 16 residues. V lost 4 bases and J lost 0, with 14 bases in between. CDR3 sequence (DNA): TGCGCCAGCAGCCTCTCGGACACAAGCTCTGGAAACACCATATATTTT. Its translation is CASSLSDTSSGNTIYF. The full variable domain, its missing parts supplied by reference TRBV5-1 and TRBJ1-3, is KAGVTQTPRYLIKTRGQQVTLSCSPISGHRSVSWYQQTPGQGLQFLFEYFSETQRNKGNFPGRFSGRQFSNSRSEMNVSTLELGDSALYLCASSLSDTSSGNTIYFGEGSWLTVV.

This clonotype was counted between two and nine times. The chain combines TRBV20-1 with TRBJ1-4; a possible D gene is TRBD1 (6 bases). V gave up 0 bases and J gave up 10 bases, with 18 bases separating them. The CDR3 spans 15 residues. The V gene's germline CDR1 is DFQATT and CDR2 SNEGSKA (reference sequence). CDR3 nucleotide sequence: TGCAGTGCTAGAGATCACGAACAGGCCAGGGGAAAACTGTTTTTT. Residues: CSARDHEQARGKLFF.

The chain couples TRBV5-4 to TRBJ1-1; 7 positions agree with TRBD1. The CDR3 sequence is 15 residues long. Germline-derived CDR1 and CDR2 are SGHNT and YYREEE (reference sequence). V shed 5 bases and J 3 bases; nucleotides not matched to a gene: 10. As DNA, the CDR3 is TGTGCCAGCAGTCCGCCGGGAACAGGGGACACTGAAGCTTTCTTT. Translation gives CASSPPGTGDTEAFF.

In this sample, this clonotype turned up a few times. The V gene is TRBV7-2, the J gene TRBJ2-7, with 11 bases fitting TRBD2. The CDR3 spans 15 residues. Germline lookup yields CDR1 SGHTA and CDR2 FQGNSA. Trimming at V came to 4 bases and at J to 2 bases, leaving 4 bases not matched to a gene. In DNA form, the CDR3 reads TGTGCCAGCAGCTCCCGACTAGCGGGGACCTACGAGCAGTACTTC. Translation: CASSSRLAGTYEQYF.

The sample holds a few counts of this clonotype. This chain uses TRBV30 with TRBJ2-2; D is possibly TRBD2 (5 bases). CDR3 size: 14 residues. Germline V gene sequence: CDR1 GTSNPN, CDR2 SVGIG (reference sequence). Deletions cut 1 base from V and 8 bases from J, with 14 bases between. The CDR3 DNA is TGTGCCTGGAGTGCCGAGGGCCTGGCTGGGGAGCTGTTTTTT. Translation: CAWSAEGLAGELFF.

The sample holds a few counts of this clonotype. J is TRBJ2-1 and V is TRBV2; 14 bases align to TRBD2. J lost 2 bases, V lost 8 bases, and 8 bases had no gene match. The CDR3 has 17 residues. Germline CDR1 is SNHLY and CDR2 is FYNNEI. The CDR3 region has the DNA TGTGCCAGCGAAGGACTAGCGGGGGGAAGGCCCTACAATGAGCAGTTCTTC. Translation gives CASEGLAGGRPYNEQFF.

This clonotype was seen only a few times. The V and J genes are TRBV9 and TRBJ2-7; no firm D call. The CDR3 runs to 13 residues. V lost 0 bases and J lost 1, with 5 bases in between. The germline CDR1 and CDR2 sequences are SGDLS and YYNGEE. The CDR3: CASSVDDSYEQYF. CDR3 DNA: TGTGCCAGCAGCGTAGACGATTCCTACGAGCAGTACTTC.

The chain links TRBV12-3 or TRBV12-4 to TRBJ2-2; D remains unclear. This CDR3 is built from 12 residues. Trimming took 9 bases from V and 7 from J, leaving 12 bases between them. The CDR3 bases are TGTGCCAGTACTCACGGTGGCGGGGAGCTGTTTTTT. It yields the protein CASTHGGGELFF.

In its sample, this clonotype was seen a few times. This chain links TRBV5-1 with TRBJ2-5; possibly TRBD1 or TRBD2 for D (7 bases each). With 4 bases removed from V and 5 bases from J, the gap between germline ends came to 21 bases. Germline CDR1 SGHRS, CDR2 YFSETQ. The CDR3 extends over 16 amino acids. The DNA for the CDR3 is TGCGCCAGCAGCCGGGGCCAGGGGGGGACGGTTGAGACCCAGTACTTC. It translates to CASSRGQGGTVETQYF.

This clonotype has only a few counts. The chain recombines TRBV12-3 or TRBV12-4 with TRBJ1-6; TRBD1 matches 9 bases. The CDR3 has 14 residues. J lost 7 bases, V lost 6 bases, and 4 bases had no gene match. CDR3 residues: CASRGQGPNSPLHF. The CDR3 DNA sequence: TGTGCCAGCAGGGGACAGGGTCCAAATTCACCCCTCCACTTT.

The table lists this clonotype with many counts. The chain joins TRBV11-2 to TRBJ2-1; TRBD2 aligns across 8 bases. Per the germline V gene, CDR1 is SGHAT and CDR2 is FQNNGV. This CDR3 contains 15 residues. V was pared by 2 bases and J by 7 bases, with 7 bases of the junction left unmatched. The CDR3 sequence: CASSLTSGGINEQFF. For the CDR3, the DNA is TGTGCCAGCAGCTTAACCAGCGGGGGAATTAATGAGCAGTTCTTC. Together with reference TRBV11-2 and TRBJ2-1, the CDR3 gives the full variable domain: EAGVAQSPRYKIIEKRQSVAFWCNPISGHATLYWYQQILGQGPKLLIQFQNNGVVDDSQLPKDRFSAERLKGVDSTLKIQPAKLEDSAVYLCASSLTSGGINEQFFGPGTRLTVL.

This clonotype has only a few counts. The chain recombines TRBV6-1 with TRBJ2-7, with TRBD2 matching 7 bases. The V gene's germline CDR1 is MNHNS and CDR2 SASEGT. The ends lost 3 bases at V and 4 bases at J; junction bases unmatched: 3. This CDR3 has 13 amino acids. The CDR3 coding sequence is TGTGCCAGCAGTGATCTGGGGGGGTACGAGCAGTACGTC. It codes for CASSDLGGYEQYV.

CDR3 sequence reads: CAWKRGVGGYEQYF. For the CDR3, the DNA is TGTGCCTGGAAGCGCGGTGTTGGCGGGTACGAGCAGTACTTC. The chain carries TRBV30 and TRBJ2-7; weak D call: TRBD2 (5 bases). The CDR3 is 14 residues long. The V gene's germline CDR1 is GTSNPN and CDR2 SVGIG (reference sequence). V was shortened by 4 bases and J by 4 bases, with 17 bases between the two germline ends.

This clonotype has at least ten counts. V gene TRBV7-9 combines with J gene TRBJ2-5; TRBD2 aligns across 11 bases. The CDR3 spans 16 residues. CDR1 SEHNR and CDR2 FQNEAQ come from the germline V gene (reference sequence). The junction had 6 bases not matched to a gene; V was cut back by 3 bases and J by 3 bases. The CDR3 protein is CASSFGTSGGEETQYF. In DNA, the CDR3 is TGTGCCAGCAGCTTCGGAACTAGCGGGGGAGAAGAGACCCAGTACTTC.

This clonotype was detected a few times. CDR3 DNA sequence: TGTGCCAGCAGCGGACGGGGGGATACGCAGTATTTT. This sequence encodes CASSGRGDTQYF. The gene calls are TRBV7-6 and TRBJ2-3; D perhaps matches TRBD2 (6 bases). This CDR3 region has 12 residues. Germline CDR1 is SGHVS and CDR2 is FNYEAQ. V lost 5 bases to trimming and J lost 6 bases, with 9 bases between them.

The CDR3 DNA sequence: TGCGCCAGCAGCTCGGGGACTAGCGGGGGAGTATACAATGAGCAGTTCTTC. Its translation is CASSSGTSGGVYNEQFF. The rearrangement joins TRBV5-1 to TRBJ2-1, with TRBD2 matching 14 bases. The CDR3 length is 17 residues. Germline CDR1 and CDR2: SGHRS and YFSETQ. V was clipped by 3 bases and J by 4 bases; unmatched bases: 6.

V is TRBV5-5 and J is TRBJ2-2; tentatively, D is TRBD2 (5 bases). V gave up 3 bases and J gave up 6 bases, with 15 bases separating them. The CDR3 extends over 15 amino acids. Germline lookup yields CDR1 SGHKS and CDR2 YYEKEE (reference sequence). CDR3 bases: TGTGCCAGCAGCTACGCACGACGGGGTTCCGGGGAGCTGTTTTTT. Translating it yields CASSYARRGSGELFF.

The sample holds a few counts of this clonotype. The chain has TRBV20-1 and TRBJ1-1, with a possible D match to TRBD1 (5 bases). CDR1 and CDR2 (germline): DFQATT, SNEGSKA (reference sequence). V gave up 2 bases and J gave up 3 bases, with 13 bases separating them. The CDR3 consists of 14 residues. This CDR3 reads CSARSSGTDTEAFF. For the CDR3, the DNA is TGCAGTGCTAGAAGCTCAGGGACCGACACTGAAGCTTTCTTT.

V and J are TRBV6-2 or TRBV6-3 and TRBJ2-7, with a tentative D call TRBD1 (5 bases). The germline V and J ends were trimmed by 7 bases and 3 bases, with 19 bases remaining between them. The CDR3 contains 15 residues. CDR1 is MNHEY and CDR2 is SVGEGT in the germline V gene. The CDR3 here is CASTDDRPLGYEQYF. The DNA of the CDR3 is TGTGCCAGCACCGACGACAGACCGCTTGGCTACGAGCAGTACTTC.

The chain recombines TRBV7-2 with TRBJ2-2; D may match TRBD1 or TRBD2 (6 bases each). This CDR3 region has 16 residues. Per germline, CDR1 SGHTA and CDR2 FQGNSA. V was cut by 1 base and J by 6 bases, with 15 bases left in between. The CDR3 loop reads CASSLEGGPRPGELFF. For the CDR3, the DNA is TGTGCCAGCAGCTTAGAAGGGGGGCCTCGTCCCGGGGAGCTGTTTTTT.

The DNA of the CDR3 is TGTGCCAGCAGCCGTGAAAGGGCTGGGGCCAACGTCCTGACTTTC. This codes for CASSRERAGANVLTF. V and J are TRBV14 and TRBJ2-6; D is undetermined. Germline lookup yields CDR1 SGHDN and CDR2 FVKESK. Trimming pared 4 bases from V and 2 bases from J, leaving 9 bases between. This CDR3 region has 15 residues.

CDR3 in amino acids: CASSVYWQGARETQYF. In nucleotides, the CDR3 is TGTGCCAGCAGCGTATACTGGCAGGGGGCGAGGGAGACCCAGTACTTC. The chain employs TRBV9 and TRBJ2-5, with 8 bases lining up with TRBD1. Germline-derived CDR1 and CDR2 are SGDLS and YYNGEE. V lost 1 base, J lost 5 bases, and 10 bases stayed unmatched. The CDR3 sequence is 16 residues long.

The V and J genes are TRBV7-3 and TRBJ2-6, with D unclear. Germline CDR1 is SGHTA and CDR2 is FQGTGA. The germline V and J ends were trimmed by 8 bases and 0 bases, with 5 bases remaining between them. This CDR3 is 13 amino acids long. In DNA form, the CDR3 reads TGTGCCAGCGGTCCCTCTGGGGCCAACGTCCTGACTTTC. Translation gives CASGPSGANVLTF.